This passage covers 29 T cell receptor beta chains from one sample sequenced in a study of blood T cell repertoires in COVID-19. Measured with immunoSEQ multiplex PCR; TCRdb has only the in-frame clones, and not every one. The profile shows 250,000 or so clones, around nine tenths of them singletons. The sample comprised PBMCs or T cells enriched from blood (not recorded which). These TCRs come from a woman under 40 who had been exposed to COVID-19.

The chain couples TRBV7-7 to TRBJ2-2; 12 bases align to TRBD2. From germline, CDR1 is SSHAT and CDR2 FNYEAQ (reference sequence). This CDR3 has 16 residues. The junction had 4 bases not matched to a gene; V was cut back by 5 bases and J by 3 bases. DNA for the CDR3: TGTGCCAGCAGCGTAGGACTAGCGGGACACACCGGGGAGCTGTTTTTT. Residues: CASSVGLAGHTGELFF.

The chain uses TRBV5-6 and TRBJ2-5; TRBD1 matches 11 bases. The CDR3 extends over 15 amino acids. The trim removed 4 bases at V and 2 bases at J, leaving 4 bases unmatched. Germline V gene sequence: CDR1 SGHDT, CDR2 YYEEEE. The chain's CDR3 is CASSPGTGGQETQYF. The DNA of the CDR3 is TGTGCCAGCAGCCCCGGGACAGGGGGGCAAGAGACCCAGTACTTC.

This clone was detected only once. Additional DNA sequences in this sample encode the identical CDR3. DNA for the CDR3: TGTGCCAGTAGCCGAGGCGGGAACACTGAAGCTTTCTTT. Amino acid sequence: CASSRGGNTEAFF. The chain combines TRBV19 with TRBJ1-1; unclear D gene. Trimming removed 6 bases at V and 1 base at J, with 9 bases between. In germline, CDR1 is LNHDA, CDR2 SQIVND (reference sequence). The CDR3 sequence is 13 residues long.

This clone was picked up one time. CDR3 amino acids: CASSLNRGTGGSNTEKLFF. CDR3 coding DNA: TGTGCCAGCAGCTTAAATCGAGGGACAGGGGGCTCTAATACTGAAAAACTGTTTTTT. The chain has TRBV7-3 and TRBJ1-4; TRBD1 aligns across 12 bases. With 1 base clipped from V and 7 bases from J, the junction kept 13 bases outside the gene matches. CDR1 SGHTA and CDR2 FQGTGA come from the germline V gene. CDR3 length equals 19 residues. The variable domain in full, with the rest retrieved from reference TRBV7-3 and TRBJ1-4, is GAGVSQTPSNKVTEKGKYVELRCDPISGHTALYWYRQSLGQGPEFLIYFQGTGAADDSGLPNDRFFAVRPEGSVSTLKIQRTERGDSAVYLCASSLNRGTGGSNTEKLFFGSGTQLSVL.

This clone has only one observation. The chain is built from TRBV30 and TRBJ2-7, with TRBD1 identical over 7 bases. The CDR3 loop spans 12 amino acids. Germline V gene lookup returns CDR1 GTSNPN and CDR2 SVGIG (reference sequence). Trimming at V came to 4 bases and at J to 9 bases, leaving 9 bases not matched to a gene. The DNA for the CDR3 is TGTGCCTGGACCCTAGGACAGGCACCGCAGTACTTC. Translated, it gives CAWTLGQAPQYF. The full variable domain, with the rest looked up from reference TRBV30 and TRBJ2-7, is SQTIHQWPATLVQPVGSPLSLECTVEGTSNPNLYWYRQAAGRGLQLLFYSVGIGQISSEVPQNLSASRPQDRQFILSSKKLLLSDSGFYLCAWTLGQAPQYFGPGTRLTVT.

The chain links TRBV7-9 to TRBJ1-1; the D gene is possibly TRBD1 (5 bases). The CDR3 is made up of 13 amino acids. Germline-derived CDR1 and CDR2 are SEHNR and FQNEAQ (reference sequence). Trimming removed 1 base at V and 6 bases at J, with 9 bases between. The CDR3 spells CASSLVGAAEAFF. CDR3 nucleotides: TGTGCCAGCAGCTTAGTTGGGGCAGCTGAAGCTTTCTTT.

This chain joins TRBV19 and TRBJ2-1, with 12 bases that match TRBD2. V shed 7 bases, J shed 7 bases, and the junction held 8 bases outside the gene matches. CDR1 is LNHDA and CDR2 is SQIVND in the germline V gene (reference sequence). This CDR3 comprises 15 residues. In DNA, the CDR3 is TGTGCCAGTACCTCCCTAGCGGGAGGGTGGAATGAGCAGTTCTTC. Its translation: CASTSLAGGWNEQFF. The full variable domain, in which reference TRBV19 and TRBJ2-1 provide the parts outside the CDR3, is DGGITQSPKYLFRKEGQNVTLSCEQNLNHDAMYWYRQDPGQGLRLIYYSQIVNDFQKGDIAEGYSVSREKKESFPLTVTSAQKNPTAFYLCASTSLAGGWNEQFFGPGTRLTVL.

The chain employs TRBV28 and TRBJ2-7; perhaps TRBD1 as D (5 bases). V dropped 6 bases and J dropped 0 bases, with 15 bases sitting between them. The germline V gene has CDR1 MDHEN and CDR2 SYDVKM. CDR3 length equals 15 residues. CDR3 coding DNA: TGTGCCAGCAGCCGCTCAGACAGCTACTCCTACGAGCAGTACTTC. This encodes CASSRSDSYSYEQYF. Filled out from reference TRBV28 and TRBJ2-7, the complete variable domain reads DVKVTQSSRYLVKRTGEKVFLECVQDMDHENMFWYRQDPGLGLRLIYFSYDVKMKEKGDIPEGYSVSREKKERFSLILESASTNQTSMYLCASSRSDSYSYEQYFGPGTRLTVT.

This CDR3 is CASSYNLDRGDWSGANVLTF. The CDR3 DNA reads TGTGCCAGCAGTTACAATTTAGACAGGGGAGACTGGTCTGGGGCCAACGTCCTGACTTTC. The chain has TRBV6-2 or TRBV6-3 and TRBJ2-6, with 8 bases matching TRBD1. The V gene's germline CDR1 is MNHEY and CDR2 SVGEGT. Trimming took 2 bases from V and 1 from J; bases not matched to a gene: 13. This CDR3 has 20 residues.

The CDR3 protein is CASSRGVSYNEQFF. The CDR3 DNA sequence: TGTGCCAGCTCAAGAGGTGTCTCCTACAATGAGCAGTTCTTC. This chain uses TRBV6-5 with TRBJ2-1, with D unresolved. The CDR3 is 14 residues long. V was clipped by 8 bases and J by 0 bases, with 11 bases between them. CDR1 MNHEY and CDR2 SVGAGI come from the germline V gene.

The CDR3 here is CATSSGGSQPQHF. The CDR3 DNA follows: TGTGCCACCAGCTCAGGGGGCAGTCAGCCCCAGCATTTT. The chain combines TRBV15 with TRBJ1-5; 8 bases are shared with TRBD1. The V gene's germline CDR1 is LNHNV and CDR2 YYDKDF (reference sequence). The V segment lost 5 bases and the J segment 6 bases; nucleotides outside the gene matches: 3. This CDR3 contains 13 residues. The whole variable domain, remainder taken from reference TRBV15 and TRBJ1-5, is DAMVIQNPRYQVTQFGKPVTLSCSQTLNHNVMYWYQQKSSQAPKLLFHYYDKDFNNEADTPDNFQSRRPNTSFCFLDIRSPGLGDTAMYLCATSSGGSQPQHFGDGTRLSIL.

The CDR3 DNA reads TGTGCCAGCAGCCAAGCCCAGGCCTCTAATTCACCCCTCCACTTT. It yields the protein CASSQAQASNSPLHF. The V gene is TRBV14, the J gene TRBJ1-6, with D hard to call. Trimming stripped 1 base from V and 6 bases from J, with 10 bases between. This CDR3 is 15 amino acids long. Germline CDR1 reads SGHDN; CDR2 reads FVKESK.

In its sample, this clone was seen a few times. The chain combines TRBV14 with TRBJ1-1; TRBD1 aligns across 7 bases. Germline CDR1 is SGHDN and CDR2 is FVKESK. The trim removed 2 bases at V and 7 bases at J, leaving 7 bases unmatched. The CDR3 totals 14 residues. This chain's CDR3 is CASSQTGTALEAFF. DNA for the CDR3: TGTGCCAGCAGCCAAACTGGGACAGCCCTTGAAGCTTTCTTT.

The chain's CDR3 is CASSYTPVRADGYTF. Written as DNA, the CDR3 is TGTGCCAGCAGTTACACCCCGGTGAGGGCTGACGGCTACACCTTC. The V and J genes are TRBV6-6 and TRBJ1-2; D call uncertain. CDR1 MNHNY and CDR2 SVGAGI come from the germline V gene (reference sequence). CDR3 length equals 15 residues. The V and J ends lost 2 bases and 8 bases respectively, with 18 bases between them.

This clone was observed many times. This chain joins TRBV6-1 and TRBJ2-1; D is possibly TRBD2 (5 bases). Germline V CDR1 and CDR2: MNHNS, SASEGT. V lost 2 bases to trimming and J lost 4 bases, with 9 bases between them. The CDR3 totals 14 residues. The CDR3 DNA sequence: TGTGCCAGCAGTGAATTAACTAGTTACAATGAGCAGTTCTTC. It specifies CASSELTSYNEQFF.

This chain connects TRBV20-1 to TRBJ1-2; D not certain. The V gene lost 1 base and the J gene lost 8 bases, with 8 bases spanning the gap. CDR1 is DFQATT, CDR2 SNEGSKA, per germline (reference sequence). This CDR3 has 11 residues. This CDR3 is CSARGGQGYTF. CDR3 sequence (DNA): TGCAGTGCTAGAGGCGGGCAGGGCTACACCTTC.

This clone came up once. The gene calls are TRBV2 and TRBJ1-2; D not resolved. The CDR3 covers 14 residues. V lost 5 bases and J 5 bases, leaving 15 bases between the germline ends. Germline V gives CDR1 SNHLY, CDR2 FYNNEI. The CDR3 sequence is CASSMEGFGYGYTF. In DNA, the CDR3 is TGTGCCAGCAGTATGGAGGGTTTTGGATATGGCTACACCTTC.

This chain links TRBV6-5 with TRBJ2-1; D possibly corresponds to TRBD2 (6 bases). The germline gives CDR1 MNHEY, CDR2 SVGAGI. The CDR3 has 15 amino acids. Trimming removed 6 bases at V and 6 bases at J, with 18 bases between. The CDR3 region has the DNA TGTGCCAGCAGCCGCCGCGGAGGGATGGCCAATGAGCAGTTCTTC. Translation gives CASSRRGGMANEQFF.

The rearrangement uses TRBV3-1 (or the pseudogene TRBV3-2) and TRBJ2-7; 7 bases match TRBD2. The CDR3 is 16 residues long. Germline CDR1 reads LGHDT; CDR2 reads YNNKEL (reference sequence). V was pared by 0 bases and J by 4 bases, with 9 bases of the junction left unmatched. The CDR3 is CASSQDKGGSFYEQYF. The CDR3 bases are TGTGCCAGCAGCCAAGATAAAGGCGGGAGTTTTTACGAGCAGTACTTC.

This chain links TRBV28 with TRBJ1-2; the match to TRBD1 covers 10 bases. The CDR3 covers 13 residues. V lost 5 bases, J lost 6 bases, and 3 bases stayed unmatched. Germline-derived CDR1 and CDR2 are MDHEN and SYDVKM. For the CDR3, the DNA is TGTGCCAGCAGTGACAGGGGGCTGGATGGCTACACCTTC. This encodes CASSDRGLDGYTF.

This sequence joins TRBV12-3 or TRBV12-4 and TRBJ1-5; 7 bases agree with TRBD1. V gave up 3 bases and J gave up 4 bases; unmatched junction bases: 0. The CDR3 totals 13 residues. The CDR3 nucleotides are TGTGCCAGCAGTTTCAGGGGGAATCAGCCCCAGCATTTT. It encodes CASSFRGNQPQHF.

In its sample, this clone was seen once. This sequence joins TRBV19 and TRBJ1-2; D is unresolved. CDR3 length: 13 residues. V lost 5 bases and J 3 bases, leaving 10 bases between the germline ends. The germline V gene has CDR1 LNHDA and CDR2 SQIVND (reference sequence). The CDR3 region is CASSRQRYYGYTF. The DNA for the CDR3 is TGTGCCAGTAGTCGGCAGCGATACTATGGCTACACCTTC.

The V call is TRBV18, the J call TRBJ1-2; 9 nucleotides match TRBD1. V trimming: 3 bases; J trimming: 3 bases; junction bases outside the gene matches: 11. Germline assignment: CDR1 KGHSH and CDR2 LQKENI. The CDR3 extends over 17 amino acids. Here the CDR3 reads CASSPLFRDRAHYGYTF. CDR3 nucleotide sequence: TGTGCCAGCTCACCCCTCTTCCGGGACAGGGCACACTATGGCTACACCTTC. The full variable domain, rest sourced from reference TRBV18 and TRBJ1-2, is NAGVMQNPRHLVRRRGQEARLRCSPMKGHSHVYWYRQLPEEGLKFMVYLQKENIIDESGMPKERFSAEFPKEGPSILRIQQVVRGDSAAYFCASSPLFRDRAHYGYTFGSGTRLTVV.

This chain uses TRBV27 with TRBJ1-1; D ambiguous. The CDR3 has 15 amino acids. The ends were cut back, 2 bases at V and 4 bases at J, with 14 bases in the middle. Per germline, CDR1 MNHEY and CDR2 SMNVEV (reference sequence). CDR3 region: CASSLDREVGTEAFF. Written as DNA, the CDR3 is TGTGCCAGCAGTTTAGACCGGGAAGTGGGCACTGAAGCTTTCTTT.

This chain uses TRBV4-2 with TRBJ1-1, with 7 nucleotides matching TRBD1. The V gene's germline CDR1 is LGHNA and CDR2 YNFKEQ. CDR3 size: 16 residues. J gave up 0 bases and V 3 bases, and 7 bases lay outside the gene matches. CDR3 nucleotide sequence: TGTGCCAGCAGCCAGATGACAGGGACAATGAACACTGAAGCTTTCTTT. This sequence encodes CASSQMTGTMNTEAFF.

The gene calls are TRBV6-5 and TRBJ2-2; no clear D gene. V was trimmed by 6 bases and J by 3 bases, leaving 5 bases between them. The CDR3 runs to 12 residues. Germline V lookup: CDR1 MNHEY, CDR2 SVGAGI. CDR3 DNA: TGTGCCAGCAGAACAGACACCGGGGAGCTGTTTTTT. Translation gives CASRTDTGELFF.

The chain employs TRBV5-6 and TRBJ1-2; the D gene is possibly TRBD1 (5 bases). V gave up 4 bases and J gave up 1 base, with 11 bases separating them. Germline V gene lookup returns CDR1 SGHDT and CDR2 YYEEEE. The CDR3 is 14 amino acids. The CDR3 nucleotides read TGTGCCAGCAGCCATGACAGATTTAACTATGGCTACACCTTC. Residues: CASSHDRFNYGYTF.

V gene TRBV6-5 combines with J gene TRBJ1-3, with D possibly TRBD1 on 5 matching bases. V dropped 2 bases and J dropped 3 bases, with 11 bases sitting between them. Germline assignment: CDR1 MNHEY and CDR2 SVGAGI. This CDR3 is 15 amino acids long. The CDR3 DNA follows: TGTGCCAGCAGTTACGGGGGGAGAGATGGAAACACCATATATTTT. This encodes CASSYGGRDGNTIYF.

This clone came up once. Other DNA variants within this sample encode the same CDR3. CDR3 sequence: CASSSQGYEQYF. CDR3 sequence (DNA): TGCGCCAGCAGTAGTCAGGGATATGAGCAGTACTTC. This sequence joins TRBV5-1 and TRBJ2-7; D perhaps matches TRBD1 (5 bases). CDR3 size: 12 residues. From germline, CDR1 is SGHRS and CDR2 YFSETQ. V gave up 5 bases and J gave up 7 bases, with 13 bases separating them.